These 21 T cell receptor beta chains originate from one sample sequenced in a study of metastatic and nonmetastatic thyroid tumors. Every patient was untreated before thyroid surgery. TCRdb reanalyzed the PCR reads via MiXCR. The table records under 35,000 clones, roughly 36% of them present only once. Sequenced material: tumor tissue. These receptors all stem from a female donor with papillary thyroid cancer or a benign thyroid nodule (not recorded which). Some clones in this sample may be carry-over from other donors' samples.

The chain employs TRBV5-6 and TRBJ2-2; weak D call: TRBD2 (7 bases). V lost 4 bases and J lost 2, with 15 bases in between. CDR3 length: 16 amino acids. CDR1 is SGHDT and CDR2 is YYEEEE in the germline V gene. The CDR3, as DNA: TGTGCCAGCAGCACCCCGGGGGGCAGAAACACCGGGGAGCTGTTTTTT. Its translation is CASSTPGGRNTGELFF.

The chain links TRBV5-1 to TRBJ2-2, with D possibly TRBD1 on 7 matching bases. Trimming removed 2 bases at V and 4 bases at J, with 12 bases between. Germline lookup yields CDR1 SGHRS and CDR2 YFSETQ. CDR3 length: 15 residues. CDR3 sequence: CASSFQGGGTGELFF. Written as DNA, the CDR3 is TGCGCCAGCAGCTTCCAGGGGGGAGGCACCGGGGAGCTGTTTTTT.

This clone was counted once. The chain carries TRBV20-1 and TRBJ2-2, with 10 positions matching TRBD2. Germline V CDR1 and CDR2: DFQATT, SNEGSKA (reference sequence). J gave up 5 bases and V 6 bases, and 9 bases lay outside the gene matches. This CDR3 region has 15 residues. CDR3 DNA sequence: TGCAGTGCGCCACCTAGCGGGGGATTGACCGGGGAGCTGTTTTTT. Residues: CSAPPSGGLTGELFF.

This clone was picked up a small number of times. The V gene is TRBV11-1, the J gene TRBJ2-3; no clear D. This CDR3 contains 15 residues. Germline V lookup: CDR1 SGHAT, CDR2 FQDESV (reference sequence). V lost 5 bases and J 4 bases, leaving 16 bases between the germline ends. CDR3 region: CASSIAQASADTQYF. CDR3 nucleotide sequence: TGTGCCAGCAGCATCGCCCAGGCGAGCGCAGATACGCAGTATTTT.

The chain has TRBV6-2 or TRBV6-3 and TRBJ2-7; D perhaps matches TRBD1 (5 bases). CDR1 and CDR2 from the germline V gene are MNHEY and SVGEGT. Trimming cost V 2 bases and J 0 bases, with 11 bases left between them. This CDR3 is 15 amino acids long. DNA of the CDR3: TGTGCCAGCAGTTACACACAGGAAAGCTCCTACGAGCAGTACTTC. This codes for CASSYTQESSYEQYF.

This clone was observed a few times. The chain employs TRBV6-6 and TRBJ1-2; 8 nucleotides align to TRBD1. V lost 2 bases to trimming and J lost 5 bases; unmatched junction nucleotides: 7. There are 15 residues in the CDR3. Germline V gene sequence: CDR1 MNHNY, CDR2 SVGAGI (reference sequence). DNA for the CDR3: TGTGCCAGCAGTTACAGACGGACAGGGAGTTATGGCTACACCTTC. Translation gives CASSYRRTGSYGYTF.

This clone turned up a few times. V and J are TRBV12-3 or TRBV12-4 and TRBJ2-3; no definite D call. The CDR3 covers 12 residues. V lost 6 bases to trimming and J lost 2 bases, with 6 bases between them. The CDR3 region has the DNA TGTGCCAGCAGGCGATACACAGATACGCAGTATTTT. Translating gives CASRRYTDTQYF.

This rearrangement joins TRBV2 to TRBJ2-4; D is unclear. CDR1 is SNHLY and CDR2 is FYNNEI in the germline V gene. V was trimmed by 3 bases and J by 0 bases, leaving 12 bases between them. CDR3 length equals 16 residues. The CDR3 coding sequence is TGTGCCAGCAGTGATGCTAACTCATTAGCCAAAAACATTCAGTACTTC. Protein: CASSDANSLAKNIQYF.

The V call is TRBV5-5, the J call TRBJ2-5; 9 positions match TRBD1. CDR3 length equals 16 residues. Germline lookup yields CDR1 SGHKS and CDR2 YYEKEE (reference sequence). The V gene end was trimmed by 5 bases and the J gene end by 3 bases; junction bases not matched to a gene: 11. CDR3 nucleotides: TGTGCCAGCAGTTTCACGGGACAGGGTAATGAAGAGACCCAGTACTTC. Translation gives CASSFTGQGNEETQYF. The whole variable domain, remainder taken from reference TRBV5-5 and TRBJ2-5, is DAGVTQSPTHLIKTRGQQVTLRCSPISGHKSVSWYQQVLGQGPQFIFQYYEKEERGRGNFPDRFSARQFPNYSSELNVNALLLGDSALYLCASSFTGQGNEETQYFGPGTRLLVL.

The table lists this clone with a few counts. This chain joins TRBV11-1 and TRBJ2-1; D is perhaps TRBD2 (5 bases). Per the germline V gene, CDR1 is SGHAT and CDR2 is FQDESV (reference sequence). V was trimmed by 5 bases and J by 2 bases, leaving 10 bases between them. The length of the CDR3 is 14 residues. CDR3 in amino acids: CASSPTGAYNEQFF. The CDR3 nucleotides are TGTGCCAGCAGCCCTACCGGGGCCTACAATGAGCAGTTCTTC.

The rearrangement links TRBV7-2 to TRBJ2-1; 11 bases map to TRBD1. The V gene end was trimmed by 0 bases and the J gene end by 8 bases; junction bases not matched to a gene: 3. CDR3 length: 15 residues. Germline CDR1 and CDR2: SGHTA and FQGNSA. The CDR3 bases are TGTGCCAGCAGCTTAGCGGGACAGGGGGTGGATGAGCAGTTCTTC. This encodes CASSLAGQGVDEQFF.

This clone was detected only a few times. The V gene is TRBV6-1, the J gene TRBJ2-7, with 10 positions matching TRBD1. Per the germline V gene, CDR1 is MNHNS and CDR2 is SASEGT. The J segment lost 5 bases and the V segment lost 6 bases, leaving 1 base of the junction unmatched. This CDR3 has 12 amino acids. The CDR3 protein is CASRGQGNEQYF. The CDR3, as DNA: TGTGCCAGCAGGGGACAGGGGAACGAGCAGTACTTC.

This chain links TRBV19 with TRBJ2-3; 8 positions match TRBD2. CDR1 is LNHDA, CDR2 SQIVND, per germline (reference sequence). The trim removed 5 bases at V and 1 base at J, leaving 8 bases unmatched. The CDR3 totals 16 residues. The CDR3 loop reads CASSPRTSLGTDTQYF. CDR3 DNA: TGTGCCAGTAGTCCCCGGACTAGCCTGGGCACAGATACGCAGTATTTT.

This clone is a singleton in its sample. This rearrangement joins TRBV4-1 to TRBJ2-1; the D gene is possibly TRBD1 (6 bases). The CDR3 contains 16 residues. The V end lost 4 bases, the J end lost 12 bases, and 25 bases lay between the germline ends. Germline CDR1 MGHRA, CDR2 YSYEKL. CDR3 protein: CASSPQGQSVPWGQFF. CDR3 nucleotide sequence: TGCGCCAGCAGCCCCCAGGGACAATCTGTCCCGTGGGGGCAGTTCTTC.

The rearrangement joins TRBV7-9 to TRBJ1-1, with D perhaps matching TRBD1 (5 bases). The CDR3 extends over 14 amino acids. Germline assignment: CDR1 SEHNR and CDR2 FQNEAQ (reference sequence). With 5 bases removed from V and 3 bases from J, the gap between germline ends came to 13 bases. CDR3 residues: CASSPDSYYTEAFF. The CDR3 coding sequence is TGTGCCAGCAGCCCCGACAGTTACTACACTGAAGCTTTCTTT.

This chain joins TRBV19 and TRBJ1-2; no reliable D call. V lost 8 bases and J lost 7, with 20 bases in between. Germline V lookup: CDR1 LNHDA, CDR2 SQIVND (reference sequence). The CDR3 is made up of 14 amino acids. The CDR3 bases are TGTGCCAGTTGCCGCCGTGGGGAGGCAGGTGGCTACACCTTC. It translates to CASCRRGEAGGYTF.

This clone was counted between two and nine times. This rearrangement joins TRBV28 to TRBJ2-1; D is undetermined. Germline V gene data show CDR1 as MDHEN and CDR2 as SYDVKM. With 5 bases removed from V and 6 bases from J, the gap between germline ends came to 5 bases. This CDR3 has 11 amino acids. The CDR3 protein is CASSNPNEQFF. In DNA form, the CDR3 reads TGTGCCAGCAGTAACCCCAATGAGCAGTTCTTC.

The chain's CDR3 is CASSSLSYEQYF. The CDR3 region has the DNA TGTGCCAGCAGTTCGCTTTCCTACGAGCAGTACTTC. This rearrangement joins TRBV12-3 or TRBV12-4 to TRBJ2-7; D not certain. V lost 4 bases and J lost 1, with 5 bases in between. This CDR3 has 12 residues.

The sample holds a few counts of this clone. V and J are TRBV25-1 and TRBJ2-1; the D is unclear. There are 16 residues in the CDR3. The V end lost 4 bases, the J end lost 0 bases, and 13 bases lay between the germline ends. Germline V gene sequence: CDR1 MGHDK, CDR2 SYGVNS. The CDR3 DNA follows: TGTGCCAGCAGTGCCCGGACGGATAGCTCCTACAATGAGCAGTTCTTC. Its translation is CASSARTDSSYNEQFF.

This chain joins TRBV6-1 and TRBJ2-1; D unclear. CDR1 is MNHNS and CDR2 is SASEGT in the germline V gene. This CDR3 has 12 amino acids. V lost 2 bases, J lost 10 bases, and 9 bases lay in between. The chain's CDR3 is CASSESGYEQFF. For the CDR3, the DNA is TGTGCCAGCAGTGAAAGTGGGTACGAGCAGTTCTTC.

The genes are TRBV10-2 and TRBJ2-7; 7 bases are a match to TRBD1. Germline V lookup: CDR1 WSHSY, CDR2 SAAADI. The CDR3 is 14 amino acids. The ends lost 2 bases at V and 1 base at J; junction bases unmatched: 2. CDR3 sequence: CASSERGLSYEQYF. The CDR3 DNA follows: TGCGCCAGCAGTGAGAGGGGGCTATCCTACGAGCAGTACTTC.